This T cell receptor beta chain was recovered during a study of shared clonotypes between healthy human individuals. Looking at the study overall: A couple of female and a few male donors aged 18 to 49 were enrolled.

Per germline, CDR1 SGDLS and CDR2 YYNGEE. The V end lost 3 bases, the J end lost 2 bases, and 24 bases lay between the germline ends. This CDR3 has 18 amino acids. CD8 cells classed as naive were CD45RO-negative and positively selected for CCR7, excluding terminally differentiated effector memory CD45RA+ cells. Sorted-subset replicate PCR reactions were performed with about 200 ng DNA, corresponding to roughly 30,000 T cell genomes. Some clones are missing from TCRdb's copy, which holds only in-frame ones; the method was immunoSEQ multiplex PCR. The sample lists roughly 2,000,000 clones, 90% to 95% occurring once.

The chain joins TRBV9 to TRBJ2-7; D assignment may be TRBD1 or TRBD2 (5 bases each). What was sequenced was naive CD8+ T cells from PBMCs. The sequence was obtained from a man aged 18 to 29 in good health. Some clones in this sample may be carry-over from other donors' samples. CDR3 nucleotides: TGTGCCAGCAGCGCGTCAGCCCTCGACGGAGTGGGGGCCTACGAGCAGTACTTC. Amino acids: CASSASALDGVGAYEQYF.